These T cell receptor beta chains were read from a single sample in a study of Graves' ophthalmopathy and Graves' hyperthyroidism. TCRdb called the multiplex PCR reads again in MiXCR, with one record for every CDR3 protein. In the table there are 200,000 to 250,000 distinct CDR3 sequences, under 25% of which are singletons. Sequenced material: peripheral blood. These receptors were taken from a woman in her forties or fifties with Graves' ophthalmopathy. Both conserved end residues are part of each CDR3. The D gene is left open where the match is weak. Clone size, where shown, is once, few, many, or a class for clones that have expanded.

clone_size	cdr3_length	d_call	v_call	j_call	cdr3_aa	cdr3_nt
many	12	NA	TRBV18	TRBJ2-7	CASSPQQYEQYF	TGTGCCAGCTCACCGCAGCAATACGAGCAGTACTTC
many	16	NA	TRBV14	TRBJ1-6	CASSQMGGPRNSPLHF	TGTGCCAGCAGCCAGATGGGGGGGCCAAGGAATTCACCCCTCCACTTT
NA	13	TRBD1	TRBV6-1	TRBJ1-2	CASSRDRKYGYTF	TGTGCCAGCAGTAGGGACAGGAAATATGGCTACACCTTC
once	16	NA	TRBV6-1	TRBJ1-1	CASSDGDRPPGTEAFF	TGTGCCAGCAGTGATGGGGACCGGCCACCCGGCACTGAAGCTTTCTTT
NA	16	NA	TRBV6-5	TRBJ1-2	CASSYSLADRGYGYTF	TGTGCCAGCAGTTACTCGTTGGCCGATCGAGGGTATGGCTACACCTTC
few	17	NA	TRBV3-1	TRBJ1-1	CASSQTMGGAVNTEAFF	TGTGCCAGCAGCCAGACCATGGGGGGGGCGGTGAACACTGAAGCTTTCTTT
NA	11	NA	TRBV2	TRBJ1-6	CASTQDSPLHF	TGTGCCAGCACCCAGGATTCACCCCTCCACTTT
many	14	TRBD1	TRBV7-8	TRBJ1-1	CASSLDRVNTEAFF	TGTGCCAGCAGTTTAGACAGGGTGAACACTGAAGCTTTCTTT
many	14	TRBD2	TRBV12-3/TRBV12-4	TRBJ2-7	CASSSTGLSSEQYF	TGTGCCAGCAGTTCCACGGGACTATCCTCCGAGCAGTACTTC
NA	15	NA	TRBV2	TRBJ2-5	CASRPGDRVFVTQYF	TGTGCCAGCAGGCCGGGAGACAGGGTTTTTGTGACCCAGTACTTC
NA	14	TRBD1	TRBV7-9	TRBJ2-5	CASSSSDRAGTQYF	TGTGCCAGCAGCTCCTCGGACAGGGCGGGGACCCAGTACTTC
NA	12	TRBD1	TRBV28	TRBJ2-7	CASSSTGVEQYF	TGTGCCAGCAGTTCGACAGGGGTAGAGCAGTACTTC
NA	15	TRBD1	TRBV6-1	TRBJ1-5	CASSLGQGVHQPQHF	TGTGCCAGCAGCCTCGGACAGGGGGTCCATCAGCCCCAGCATTTT
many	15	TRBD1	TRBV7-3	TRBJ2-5	CASSFGGQVGETQYF	TGTGCCAGCAGCTTTGGAGGACAGGTTGGAGAGACCCAGTACTTC
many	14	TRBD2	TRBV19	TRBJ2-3	CASRLAGSPDTQYF	TGTGCCAGTAGACTAGCGGGTTCCCCGGATACGCAGTATTTT
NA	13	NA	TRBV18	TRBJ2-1	CASTTPIYNEQFF	TGTGCCAGCACCACCCCCATTTACAATGAGCAGTTCTTC
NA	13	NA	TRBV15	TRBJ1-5	CATSSTWRGVSHF	TGTGCCACCAGCTCCACCTGGAGGGGGGTCTCGCATTTT
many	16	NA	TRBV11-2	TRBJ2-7	CASSLNSDPVGYEQYF	TGTGCCAGTAGCTTGAATTCCGATCCAGTTGGATACGAGCAGTACTTC
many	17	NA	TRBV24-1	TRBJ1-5	CATSGQRGTKGNQPQHF	TGTGCCACCAGTGGTCAGCGAGGGACGAAAGGCAATCAGCCCCAGCATTTT
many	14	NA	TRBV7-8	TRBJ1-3	CASSRGGLGNTIYF	TGTGCCAGCAGCCGGGGGGGGCTAGGAAACACCATATATTTT
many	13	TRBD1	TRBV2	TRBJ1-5	CASRGTGYQPQHF	TGTGCCAGCAGAGGGACAGGTTATCAGCCCCAGCATTTT
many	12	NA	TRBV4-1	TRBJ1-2	CASSQGTDGYTF	TGCGCCAGCAGCCAAGGGACAGACGGCTACACCTTC
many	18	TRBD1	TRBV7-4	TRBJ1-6	CASSQGTGGRVDFSPLHF	TGTGCCAGCAGCCAAGGGACAGGGGGTAGGGTGGATTTTTCACCCCTCCACTTT
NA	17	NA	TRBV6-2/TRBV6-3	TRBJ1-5	CASSYGFSDYSNQPQHF	TGTGCCAGCAGTTACGGATTTTCCGACTATAGCAATCAGCCCCAGCATTTT
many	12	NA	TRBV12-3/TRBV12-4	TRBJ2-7	CASSFDSYEQYF	TGTGCCAGCAGTTTTGACTCCTACGAGCAGTACTTC
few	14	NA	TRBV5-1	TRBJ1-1	CASSLIGGGTEAFF	TGCGCCAGCAGCTTGATCGGGGGTGGCACTGAAGCTTTCTTT
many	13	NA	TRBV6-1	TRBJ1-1	CASNGRGNTEAFF	TGTGCCAGCAATGGACGGGGGAACACTGAAGCTTTCTTT
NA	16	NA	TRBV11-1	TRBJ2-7	CASSNPRGPMAYEQYF	TGTGCCAGCAGCAATCCGCGGGGCCCTATGGCGTACGAGCAGTACTTC
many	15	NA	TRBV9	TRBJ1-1	CASSVAGPGDTEAFF	TGTGCCAGCAGCGTAGCTGGACCGGGTGACACTGAAGCTTTCTTT
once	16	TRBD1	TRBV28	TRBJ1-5	CASRSAGTGGNQPQHF	TGTGCCAGCAGATCCGCTGGGACAGGCGGTAATCAGCCCCAGCATTTT
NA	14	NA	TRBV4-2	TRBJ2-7	CASRSSVGYYEQYF	TGTGCCAGCAGAAGTTCGGTGGGGTACTACGAGCAGTACTTC
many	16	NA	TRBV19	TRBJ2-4	CASSTNTGLGKNIQYF	TGTGCCAGTAGTACAAATACAGGGTTGGGCAAAAACATTCAGTACTTC
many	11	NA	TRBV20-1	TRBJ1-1	CSAKLNTEAFF	TGCAGTGCTAAATTGAACACTGAAGCTTTCTTT
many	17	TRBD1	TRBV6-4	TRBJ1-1	CASSAFTGTGMNTEAFF	TGTGCCAGCAGTGCCTTCACGGGGACAGGGATGAACACTGAAGCTTTCTTT
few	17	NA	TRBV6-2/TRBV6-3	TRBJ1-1	CASRQSTKWYMNTEAFF	TGTGCCAGCAGGCAATCAACGAAGTGGTACATGAACACTGAAGCTTTCTTT
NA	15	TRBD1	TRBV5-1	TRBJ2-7	CASRRGTGFSYEQYF	TGCGCCAGCAGGCGCGGGACAGGCTTTTCCTACGAGCAGTACTTC
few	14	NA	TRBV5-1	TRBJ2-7	CASSFYRDSYEQYF	TGCGCCAGCAGCTTCTACAGGGACTCCTACGAGCAGTACTTC
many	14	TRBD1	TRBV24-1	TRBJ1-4	CATSDKTGGGKLFF	TGTGCCACCAGTGATAAAACAGGGGGGGGAAAACTGTTTTTT
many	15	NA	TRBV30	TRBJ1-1	CAWGTVGAPNTEAFF	TGTGCCTGGGGGACCGTAGGGGCGCCGAACACTGAAGCTTTCTTT
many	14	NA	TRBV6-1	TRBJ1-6	CASRDTGSNSPLHF	TGTGCCAGCAGAGATACAGGGAGTAATTCACCCCTCCACTTT
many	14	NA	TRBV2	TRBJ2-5	CASSELRSGETQYF	TGTGCCAGCAGTGAACTGCGTTCTGGGGAGACCCAGTACTTC
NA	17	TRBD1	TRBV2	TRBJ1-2	CASRERQRGQGNYGYTF	TGTGCCAGCAGAGAACGCCAAAGAGGACAGGGAAACTATGGCTACACCTTC
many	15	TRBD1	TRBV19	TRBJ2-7	CASSTQGAEGYEQYF	TGTGCCAGTAGTACACAGGGGGCTGAAGGCTACGAGCAGTACTTC
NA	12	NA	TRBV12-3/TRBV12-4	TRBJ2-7	CASRRGLLEQYF	TGTGCCAGCAGGAGGGGTCTCCTAGAGCAGTACTTC
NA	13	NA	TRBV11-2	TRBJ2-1	CASSFDRTSEQFF	TGTGCCAGCAGCTTTGACAGGACCAGTGAGCAGTTCTTC